These T cell receptor beta chains were read from a single sample in a study of T cell responses to AZD1222 COVID-19 vaccine. Only in-frame clones appear in the TCRdb table, and some are missing; sequencing was by immunoSEQ multiplex PCR. The table records 130,000 to 150,000 clones, about 90% of them present only once. The source material was peripheral blood, sampled on day 0 of AZD1222 vaccination. All receptors derive from an adult in good health. Both conserved end residues are part of each CDR3. Fields, in order: J gene, clone size, D gene, V gene, CDR3 protein, CDR3 DNA. The D gene is left open where the match is weak. The size of a clone is reported for some rows only, either as once, few or many, or as a class for expanded clones.

>TRBJ1-2|once|NA|TRBV7-2
CASSLVTPGYGYTF
TGTGCCAGCAGCTTAGTAACCCCAGGCTATGGCTACACCTTC
>TRBJ2-1|NA|NA|TRBV4-3
CASSQDSWTWIVNEQFF
TGCGCCAGCAGCCAAGATTCCTGGACATGGATAGTCAATGAGCAGTTCTTC
>TRBJ2-3|NA|NA|TRBV5-4
CASSPTRDTQYF
TGTGCCAGCAGCCCCACTCGTGATACGCAGTATTTT
>TRBJ1-1|once|NA|TRBV11-2
CASSSLKGAEAFF
TGTGCCAGCAGCTCCTTAAAAGGGGCTGAAGCTTTCTTT
>TRBJ2-7|NA|NA|TRBV4-3
CASSLREGVTYEQYF
TGCGCCAGCAGCCTACGTGAGGGGGTCACCTACGAGCAGTACTTC
>TRBJ2-7|NA|NA|TRBV10-3
CAISDPGQGSYEQYF
TGTGCCATCAGTGATCCGGGACAAGGAAGCTACGAGCAGTACTTC
>TRBJ2-7|NA|NA|TRBV6-2/TRBV6-3
CASSSWDLQSYEQYF
TGTGCCAGCAGTTCCTGGGACTTACAGTCCTACGAGCAGTACTTC
>TRBJ1-4|NA|NA|TRBV28
CASSSTLYEKLFF
TGTGCCAGCAGTTCTACTCTCTATGAAAAACTGTTTTTT
>TRBJ1-1|NA|TRBD1|TRBV7-3
CASSATGTGGTEAFF
TGTGCCAGCAGCGCGACCGGGACAGGTGGTACTGAAGCTTTCTTT
>TRBJ2-1|NA|TRBD2|TRBV10-3
CAIESGGPSYNEQFF
TGTGCCATAGAGAGCGGGGGACCTTCCTACAATGAGCAGTTCTTC
>TRBJ2-5|NA|NA|TRBV5-1
CASSEWGGPQETQYF
TGCGCCAGCAGCGAGTGGGGCGGTCCCCAAGAGACCCAGTACTTC
>TRBJ2-7|NA|NA|TRBV4-2
CASSQDGTTHEQYF
TGTGCCAGCAGCCAAGATGGGACGACCCACGAGCAGTACTTC
>TRBJ1-1|NA|TRBD1|TRBV28
CASSLTGVNTEAFF
TGTGCCAGCAGTTTGACAGGGGTGAACACTGAAGCTTTCTTT
>TRBJ1-5|NA|NA|TRBV6-5
CASRISGPGNQPQHF
TGTGCCAGCAGGATCTCCGGGCCCGGGAATCAGCCCCAGCATTTT
>TRBJ2-7|NA|NA|TRBV4-1
CASSHGGEQYF
TGCGCCAGCAGCCATGGAGGGGAGCAGTACTTC
>TRBJ1-2|NA|NA|TRBV29-1
CSVEVVGTVNYGYTF
TGCAGCGTTGAAGTTGTAGGGACGGTAAACTATGGCTACACCTTC